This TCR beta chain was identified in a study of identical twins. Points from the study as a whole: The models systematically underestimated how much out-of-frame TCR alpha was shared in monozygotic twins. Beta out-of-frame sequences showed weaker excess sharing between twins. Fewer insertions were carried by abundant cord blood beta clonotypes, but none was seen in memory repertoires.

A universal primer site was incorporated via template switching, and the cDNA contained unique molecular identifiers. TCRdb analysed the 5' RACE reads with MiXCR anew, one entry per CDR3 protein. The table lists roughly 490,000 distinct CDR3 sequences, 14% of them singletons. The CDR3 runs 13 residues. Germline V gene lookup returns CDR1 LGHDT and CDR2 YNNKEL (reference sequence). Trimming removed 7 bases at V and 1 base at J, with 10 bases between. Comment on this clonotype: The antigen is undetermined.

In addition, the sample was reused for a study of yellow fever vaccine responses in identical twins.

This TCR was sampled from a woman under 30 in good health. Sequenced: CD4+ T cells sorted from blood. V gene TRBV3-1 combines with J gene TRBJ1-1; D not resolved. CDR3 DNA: TGTGCCAGCACCCCGACACAGAACACTGAAGCTTTCTTT. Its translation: CASTPTQNTEAFF. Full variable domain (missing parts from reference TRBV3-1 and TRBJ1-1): DTAVSQTPKYLVTQMGNDKSIKCEQNLGHDTMYWYKQDSKKFLKIMFSYNNKELIINETVPNRFSPKSPDKAHLNLHINSLELGDSAVYFCASTPTQNTEAFFGQGTRLTVV.